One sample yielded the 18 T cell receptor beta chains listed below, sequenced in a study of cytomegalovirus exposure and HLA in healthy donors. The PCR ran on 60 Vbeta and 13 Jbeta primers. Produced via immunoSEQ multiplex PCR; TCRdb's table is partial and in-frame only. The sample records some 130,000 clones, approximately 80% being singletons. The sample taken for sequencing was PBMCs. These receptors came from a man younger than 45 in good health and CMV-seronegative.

CDR3 bases: TGTGCCAGCAGCTCACAGGGGGCCACCGGGGAGCTGTTTTTT. Translated: CASSSQGATGELFF. This sequence joins TRBV7-6 and TRBJ2-2, with 9 nucleotides matching TRBD1. Germline V CDR1 and CDR2: SGHVS, FNYEAQ. The trim removed 4 bases at V and 4 bases at J, leaving 1 base unmatched. The CDR3 sequence is 14 residues long.

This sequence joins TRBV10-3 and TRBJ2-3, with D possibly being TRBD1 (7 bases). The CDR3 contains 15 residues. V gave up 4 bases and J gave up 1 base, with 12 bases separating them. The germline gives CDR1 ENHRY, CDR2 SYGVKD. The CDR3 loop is CAISGRDRGTDTQYF. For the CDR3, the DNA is TGTGCCATCAGTGGGAGGGACAGAGGCACAGATACGCAGTATTTT.

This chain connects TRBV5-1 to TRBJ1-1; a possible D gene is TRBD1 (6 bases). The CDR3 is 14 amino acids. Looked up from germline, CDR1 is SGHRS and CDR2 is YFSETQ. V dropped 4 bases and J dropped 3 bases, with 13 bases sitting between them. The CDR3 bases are TGCGCCAGCAGCGGATGGGCAGGGGACACTGAAGCTTTCTTT. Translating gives CASSGWAGDTEAFF. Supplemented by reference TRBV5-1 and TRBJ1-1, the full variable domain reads KAGVTQTPRYLIKTRGQQVTLSCSPISGHRSVSWYQQTPGQGLQFLFEYFSETQRNKGNFPGRFSGRQFSNSRSEMNVSTLELGDSALYLCASSGWAGDTEAFFGQGTRLTVV.

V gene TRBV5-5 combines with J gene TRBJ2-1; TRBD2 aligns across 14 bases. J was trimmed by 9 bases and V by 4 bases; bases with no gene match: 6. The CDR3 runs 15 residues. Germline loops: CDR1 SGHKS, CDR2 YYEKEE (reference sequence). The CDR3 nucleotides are TGTGCCAGCAGCCAGACTAGCGGGAGGGCCGCTGAGCAGTTCTTC. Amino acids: CASSQTSGRAAEQFF. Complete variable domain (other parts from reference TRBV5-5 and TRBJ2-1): DAGVTQSPTHLIKTRGQQVTLRCSPISGHKSVSWYQQVLGQGPQFIFQYYEKEERGRGNFPDRFSARQFPNYSSELNVNALLLGDSALYLCASSQTSGRAAEQFFGPGTRLTVL.

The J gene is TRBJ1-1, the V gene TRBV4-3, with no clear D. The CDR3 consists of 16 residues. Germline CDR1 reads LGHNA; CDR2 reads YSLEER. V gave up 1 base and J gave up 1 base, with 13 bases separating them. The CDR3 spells CASSQARADSNTEAFF. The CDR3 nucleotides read TGCGCCAGCAGCCAAGCGAGGGCAGACTCGAACACTGAAGCTTTCTTT.

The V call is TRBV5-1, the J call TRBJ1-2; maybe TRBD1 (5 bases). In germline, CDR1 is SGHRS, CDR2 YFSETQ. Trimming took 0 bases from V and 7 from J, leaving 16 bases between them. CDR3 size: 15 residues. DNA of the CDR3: TGCGCCAGCAGCTTGGAATTGGCAGGGATCGGTGGCTACACCTTC. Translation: CASSLELAGIGGYTF. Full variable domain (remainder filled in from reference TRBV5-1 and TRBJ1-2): KAGVTQTPRYLIKTRGQQVTLSCSPISGHRSVSWYQQTPGQGLQFLFEYFSETQRNKGNFPGRFSGRQFSNSRSEMNVSTLELGDSALYLCASSLELAGIGGYTFGSGTRLTVV.

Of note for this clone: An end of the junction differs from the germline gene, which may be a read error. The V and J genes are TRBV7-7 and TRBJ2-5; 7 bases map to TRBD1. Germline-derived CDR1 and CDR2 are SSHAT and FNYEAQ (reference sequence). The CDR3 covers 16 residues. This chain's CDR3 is CASSPFETGLSETQYF. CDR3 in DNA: TGTGCTAGCAGCCCCTTCGAGACAGGGTTATCAGAGACCCAGTACTTC.

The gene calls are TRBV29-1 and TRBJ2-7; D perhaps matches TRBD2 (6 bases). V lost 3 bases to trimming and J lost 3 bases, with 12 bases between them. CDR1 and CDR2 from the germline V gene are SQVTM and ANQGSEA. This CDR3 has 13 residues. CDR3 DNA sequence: TGCAGCGTTGAGCGGGACCAAGGCTACGAGCAGTACTTC. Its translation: CSVERDQGYEQYF.

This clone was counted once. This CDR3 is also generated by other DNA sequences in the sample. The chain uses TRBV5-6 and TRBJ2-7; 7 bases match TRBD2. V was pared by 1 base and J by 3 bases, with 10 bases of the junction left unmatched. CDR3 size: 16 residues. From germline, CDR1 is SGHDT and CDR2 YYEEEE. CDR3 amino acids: CASSLLGWGGDYEQYF. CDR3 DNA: TGTGCCAGCAGCTTGCTGGGGTGGGGGGGGGACTACGAGCAGTACTTC.

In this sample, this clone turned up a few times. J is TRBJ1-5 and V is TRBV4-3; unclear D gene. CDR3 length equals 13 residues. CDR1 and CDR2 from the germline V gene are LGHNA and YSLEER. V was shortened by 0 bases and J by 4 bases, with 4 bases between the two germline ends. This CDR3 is CASSQDRNQPQHF. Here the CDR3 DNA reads TGCGCCAGCAGCCAAGATCGGAATCAGCCCCAGCATTTT.

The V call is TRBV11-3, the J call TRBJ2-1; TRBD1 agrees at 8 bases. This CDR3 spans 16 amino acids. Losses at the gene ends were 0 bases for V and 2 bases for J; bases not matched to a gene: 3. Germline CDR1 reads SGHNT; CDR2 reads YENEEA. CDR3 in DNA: TGTGCCAGCAGCTTAGAACAGGGGGGAACCTACAATGAGCAGTTCTTC. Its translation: CASSLEQGGTYNEQFF.

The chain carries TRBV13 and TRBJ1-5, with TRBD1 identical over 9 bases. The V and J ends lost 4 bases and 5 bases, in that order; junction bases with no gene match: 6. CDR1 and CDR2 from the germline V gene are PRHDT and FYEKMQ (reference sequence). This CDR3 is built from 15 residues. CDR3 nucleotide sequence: TGTGCCAGCAGCTCAAACAGGGGGCGGGATCAGCCCCAGCATTTT. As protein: CASSSNRGRDQPQHF.

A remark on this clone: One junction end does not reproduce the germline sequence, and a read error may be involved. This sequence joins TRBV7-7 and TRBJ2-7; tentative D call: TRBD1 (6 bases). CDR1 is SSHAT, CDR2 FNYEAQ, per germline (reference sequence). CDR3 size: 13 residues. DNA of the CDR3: TGTGCTAGCAGCCTCCGGGACACATACGAGCAGTACTTC. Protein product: CASSLRDTYEQYF.

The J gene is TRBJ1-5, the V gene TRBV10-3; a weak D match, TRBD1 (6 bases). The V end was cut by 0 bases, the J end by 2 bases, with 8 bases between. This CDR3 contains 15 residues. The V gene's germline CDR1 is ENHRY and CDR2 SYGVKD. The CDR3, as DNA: TGTGCCATCAGTGAGTCGGACAGAGGCAATCAGCCCCAGCATTTT. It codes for CAISESDRGNQPQHF.

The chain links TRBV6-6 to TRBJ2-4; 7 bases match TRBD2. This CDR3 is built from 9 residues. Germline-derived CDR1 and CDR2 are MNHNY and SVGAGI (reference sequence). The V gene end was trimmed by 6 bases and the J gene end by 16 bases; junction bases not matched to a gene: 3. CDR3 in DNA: TGTGCCAGCAGGGGGGGGGATTACTTC. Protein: CASRGGDYF.

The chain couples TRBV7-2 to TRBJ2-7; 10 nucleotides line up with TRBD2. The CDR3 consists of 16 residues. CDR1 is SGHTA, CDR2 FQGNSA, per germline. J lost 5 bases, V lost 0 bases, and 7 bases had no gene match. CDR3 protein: CASSLAGLAGVNEQYF. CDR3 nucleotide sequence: TGTGCCAGCAGCTTAGCCGGGCTAGCGGGAGTTAACGAGCAGTACTTC.

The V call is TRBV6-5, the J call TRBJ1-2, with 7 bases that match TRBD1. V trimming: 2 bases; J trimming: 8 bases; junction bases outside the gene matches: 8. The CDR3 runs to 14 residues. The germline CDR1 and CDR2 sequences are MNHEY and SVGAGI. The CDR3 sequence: CASSYSRGARGYTF. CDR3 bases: TGTGCCAGCAGTTACAGCAGGGGGGCGAGGGGCTACACCTTC.

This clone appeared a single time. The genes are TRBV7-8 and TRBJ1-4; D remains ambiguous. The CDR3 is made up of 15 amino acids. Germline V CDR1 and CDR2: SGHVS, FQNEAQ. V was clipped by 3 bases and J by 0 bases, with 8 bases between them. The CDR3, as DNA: TGTGCCAGCAGCTTGAATCCGGCAACTAATGAAAAACTGTTTTTT. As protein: CASSLNPATNEKLFF.